The rows below give T cell receptor beta chains drawn from one sample of a study of identifying expanded T cells in peripheral blood. Profiled with immunoSEQ multiplex PCR; TCRdb holds only in-frame clones, not every one. This table holds about 85,000 clones, around nine tenths found once. Sequencing used blood. These receptors were collected from a person aged 18 to 69 in good health. Each CDR3 is given with its conserved first and last residue. Fields, in order: V gene, D gene, J gene, clone size, CDR3 length, CDR3 DNA, CDR3 protein. A D gene is named only where the DNA matches it firmly. Clone size appears in some rows only: once, few, many, or a class for an expanded clone.

TRBV6-1	.	TRBJ2-1	.	13	TGTGCCAGCAGTTCGACTAGCTACAATGAGCAGTTCTTC	CASSSTSYNEQFF
TRBV7-2	TRBD1	TRBJ1-1	.	16	TGTGCCAGCAGCTTAGTGATCAGGACAGGCAACACTGAAGCTTTCTTT	CASSLVIRTGNTEAFF
TRBV29-1	TRBD1	TRBJ2-7	.	14	TGCAGCGTTGGGTGGGGGACAGGGCTCGGCGAGCAGTACTTC	CSVGWGTGLGEQYF
TRBV28	TRBD2	TRBJ2-3	.	16	TGTGCCAGCAGGCCGATAGCGGGAGTAGGCACAGATACGCAGTATTTT	CASRPIAGVGTDTQYF
TRBV14	TRBD1	TRBJ2-2	few	15	TGTGCCAGCAGCCACCCGTCGACAGGGACCGGGGAGCTGTTTTTT	CASSHPSTGTGELFF
TRBV29-1	.	TRBJ1-1	.	15	TGCAGCGTGGATGGGGGGGCTAGGGTGAACACTGAAGCTTTCTTT	CSVDGGARVNTEAFF
TRBV11-2	.	TRBJ2-7	.	12	TGTGCCAGCAGCGTCAGCGTTGACGAGCAGTACTTC	CASSVSVDEQYF
TRBV19	TRBD2	TRBJ2-5	.	15	TGTGCCAGTAGTATGTACTGGACTAGCGGATCCCCCCAGTACTTC	CASSMYWTSGSPQYF
TRBV25-1	.	TRBJ2-7	.	13	TGTGCCAGCAGTCCGGAAACCTCCTACGAGCAGTACTTC	CASSPETSYEQYF
TRBV7-2	.	TRBJ1-2	.	12	TGTGCCAGCAGCTCGACGGCCTATGGCTACACCTTC	CASSSTAYGYTF
TRBV27	.	TRBJ1-4	.	18	TGTGCCAGCAGACCACTGACCCTCCTACCTCCGAGAGTTGAAAAACTGTTTTTT	CASRPLTLLPPRVEKLFF
TRBV11-2	.	TRBJ1-1	.	14	TGTGCCAGCAGCTTATCAGGGGCGAACACTGAAGCTTTCTTT	CASSLSGANTEAFF
TRBV5-1	.	TRBJ2-3	.	14	TGCGCCAGCTCGACAGGTACGCTCGCCGATACGCAGTATTTT	CASSTGTLADTQYF
TRBV30	.	TRBJ1-1	.	12	TGTGCCTGGGACGACAGCCGACATGAAGCTTTCTTT	CAWDDSRHEAFF
TRBV4-1	.	TRBJ1-5	.	18	TGCGCCAGCAGCCGCACAACCGGGGGTACAGGACAAAATCAGCCCCAGCATTTT	CASSRTTGGTGQNQPQHF
TRBV30	TRBD1	TRBJ1-3	.	15	TGTGCCTGGAGTCAGGGGGACTTCTCTGGAAACACCATATATTTT	CAWSQGDFSGNTIYF
TRBV30	.	TRBJ1-6	once	13	TGTGCCTGGAGCGGGGGCGGGAATTCACCCCTCCACTTT	CAWSGGGNSPLHF
TRBV4-2	TRBD1	TRBJ2-5	.	15	TGTGCCAGCAGCCAAGGCTCAGGGGGCCGGGAGACCCAGTACTTC	CASSQGSGGRETQYF
TRBV7-9	.	TRBJ1-1	.	12	TGTGCCAGCAGCTTTGTGGAGCGCGAAGCTTTCTTT	CASSFVEREAFF
TRBV30	.	TRBJ2-4	.	15	TGTGCCTGGAGTGGTGGCCCTCCTCGGGAAAACATTCAGTACTTC	CAWSGGPPRENIQYF
TRBV4-3	TRBD2	TRBJ2-3	.	19	TGCGCCAGCAGCCAAGAAGAGGGGGGACTAGCGGGAGTCACAGATACGCAGTATTTT	CASSQEEGGLAGVTDTQYF
TRBV30	.	TRBJ1-1	few	12	TGTGCCTGGAGTGCCGGGAACACTGAAGCTTTCTTT	CAWSAGNTEAFF
TRBV27	TRBD1	TRBJ2-1	.	15	TGTGCCAGCAGTTCCGGGACAGGCGGGTACAATGAGCAGTTCTTC	CASSSGTGGYNEQFF
TRBV6-5	TRBD2	TRBJ2-7	.	15	TGTGCCAGCAGTAAATCTATAGCGGGGGGGCACGAGCAGTACTTC	CASSKSIAGGHEQYF
TRBV28	.	TRBJ1-3	.	13	TGTGCCACCCAGGGAGGGGGAGTAAACACCATATATTTT	CATQGGGVNTIYF
TRBV5-6	.	TRBJ2-5	.	16	TGTGCCAGCAGCTTATTGTTAGCTGTGAGACAAGAGACCCAGTACTTC	CASSLLLAVRQETQYF
TRBV4-1	TRBD2	TRBJ2-7	once	17	TGCGCCAGCAGCCAAGTAGAAGTTGCTAGCGGGAACTACGAGCAGTACTTC	CASSQVEVASGNYEQYF
TRBV7-6	TRBD1	TRBJ2-5	.	15	TGTGCCAGCAGCCCTAGACAGGGCGGGCGAGAGACCCAGTACTTC	CASSPRQGGRETQYF
TRBV11-3	.	TRBJ2-5	.	14	TGTGCCAGCAGCGGGGCCGGGGCTGGAGAGACCCAGTACTTC	CASSGAGAGETQYF
TRBV6-6	.	TRBJ2-1	.	12	TGTGCCAGCAGTTCGAGGGTCAATGAGCAGTTCTTC	CASSSRVNEQFF
TRBV7-9	TRBD2	TRBJ2-3	.	16	TGTGCCAGCAGCTTCCTGACTAGCGGGGGGACCGATACGCAGTATTTT	CASSFLTSGGTDTQYF
TRBV28	.	TRBJ2-7	once	15	TGTGCCAGCAGTTCTCCGGGCTACCGTGCCTACGAGCAGTACTTC	CASSSPGYRAYEQYF
TRBV10-1	TRBD1	TRBJ2-1	.	16	TGCGCCAGCAGTGAGTCGGGACAGGGGGCTTGGAATGAGCAGTTCTTC	CASSESGQGAWNEQFF